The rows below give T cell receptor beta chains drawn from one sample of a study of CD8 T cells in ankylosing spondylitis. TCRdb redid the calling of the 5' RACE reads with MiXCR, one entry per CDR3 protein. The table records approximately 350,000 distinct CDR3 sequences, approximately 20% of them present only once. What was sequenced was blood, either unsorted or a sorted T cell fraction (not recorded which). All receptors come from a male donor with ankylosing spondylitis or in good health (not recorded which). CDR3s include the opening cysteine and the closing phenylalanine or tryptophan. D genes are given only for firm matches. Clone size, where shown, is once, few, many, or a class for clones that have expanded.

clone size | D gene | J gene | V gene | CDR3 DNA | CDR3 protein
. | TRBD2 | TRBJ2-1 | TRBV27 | TGTGCCAGCAGCGCCACTAGCGGGGGGGGCCTGCAGTTCTTC | CASSATSGGGLQFF
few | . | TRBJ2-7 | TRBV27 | TGTGCCAGCAGTTTCAATCGACAGTTATCCTACGAGCAGTACTTC | CASSFNRQLSYEQYF
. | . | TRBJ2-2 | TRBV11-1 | TGTGCCAGCAGCTACCCGGCGGGGCTGGCTGTCGGGGCCGGGGAGCTGTTTTTT | CASSYPAGLAVGAGELFF
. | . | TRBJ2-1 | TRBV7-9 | TGTGCCAGCAGCCAAATGGGGGCGGACAATGAGCAGTTCTTC | CASSQMGADNEQFF
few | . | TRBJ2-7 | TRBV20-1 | TGCAGTGCTAGTGAGGGGTTCCCCTACGAGCAGTACTTC | CSASEGFPYEQYF
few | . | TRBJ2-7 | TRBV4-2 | TGTGCCAGCAGCCAGGTCAACTACGAGCAGTACTTC | CASSQVNYEQYF
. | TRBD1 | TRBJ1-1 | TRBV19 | TGTGCCAGTAGTACAGGGGGCTGGACTGAAGCTTTCTTT | CASSTGGWTEAFF
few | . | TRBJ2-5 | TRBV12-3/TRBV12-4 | TGTGCCAGCAGTTTAATCCCAGGGTCTGAAGAGACCCAGTACTTC | CASSLIPGSEETQYF
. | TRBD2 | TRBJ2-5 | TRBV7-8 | TGTGCCAGCAGCCCCCGTCTAGCGGGGGTTCCAGAGACCCAGTACTTC | CASSPRLAGVPETQYF
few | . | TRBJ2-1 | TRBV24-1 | TGTGCCACCAGTATGCTCGGGGTTGAGCAGTTCTTC | CATSMLGVEQFF
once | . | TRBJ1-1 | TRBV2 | TGTGCCAGCAGTGAAAGGAACACTGAAGCTTTCTTT | CASSERNTEAFF
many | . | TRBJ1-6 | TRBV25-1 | TGTGCCAGCAGTAACTGGGGTTTTACTTCACCCCTCCACTTT | CASSNWGFTSPLHF
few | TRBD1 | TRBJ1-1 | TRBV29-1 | TGCAGCGTTGATTTCCGAGGACAGGAGAACACTGAAGCTTTCTTT | CSVDFRGQENTEAFF
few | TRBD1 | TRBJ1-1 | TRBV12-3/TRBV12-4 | TGTGCCAGCAGAGCCGGGACAGAAAACACTGAAGCTTTCTTT | CASRAGTENTEAFF
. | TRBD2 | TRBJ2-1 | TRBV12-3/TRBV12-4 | TGTGCCAGCAGCGAGGGACTAGCGGAAGACAATGAGCAGTTCTTC | CASSEGLAEDNEQFF
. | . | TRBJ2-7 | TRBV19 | TGTGCCAGTAGTATCCGGGACGGATTATCCTACGAGCAGTACTTC | CASSIRDGLSYEQYF
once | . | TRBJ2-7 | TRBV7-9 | TGTGCCAGCAGCTCGGGACCCGCCCTCGAGCAGTACTTC | CASSSGPALEQYF
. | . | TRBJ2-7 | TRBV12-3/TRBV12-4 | TGTGCCAGCAGAGGAGGGGGGATACCCTACGAGCAGTACTTC | CASRGGGIPYEQYF
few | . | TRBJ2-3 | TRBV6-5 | TGTGCCAGCAGTTACGGTTCCCGCACAGATACGCAGTATTTT | CASSYGSRTDTQYF
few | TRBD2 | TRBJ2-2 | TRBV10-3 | TGTGCCATCAGCGACGGGGGGTCCAACACCGGGGAGCTGTTTTTT | CAISDGGSNTGELFF
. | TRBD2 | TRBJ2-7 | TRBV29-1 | TGCAGCGTTGAAGGGGGACGGGGGGGTCCCTACGAGCAGTACTTC | CSVEGGRGGPYEQYF
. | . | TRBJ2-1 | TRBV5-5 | TGTGCCAGCAGCTTGGGCGGGACAGAGTACAATGAGCAGTTCTTC | CASSLGGTEYNEQFF
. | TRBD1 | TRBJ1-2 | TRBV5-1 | TGCGCCAGCAGCTTCTTGGGACAGGGGGCAATCGGCTACACCTTC | CASSFLGQGAIGYTF
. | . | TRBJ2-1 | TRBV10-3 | TGTGCCATCAGTGATTTCGGGGCCTCCAATGAGCAGTTCTTC | CAISDFGASNEQFF
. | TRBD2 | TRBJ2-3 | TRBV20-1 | TGCAGTGCTAGAATTCTAGCGGGGAGCACAGATACGCAGTATTTT | CSARILAGSTDTQYF
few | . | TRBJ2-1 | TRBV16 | TGTGCCAGCAGCCAATCAGGGCAGGGAAGGTTCTTC | CASSQSGQGRFF
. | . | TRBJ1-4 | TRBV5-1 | TGCGCCAGCAGCTTCGGCAGGTTCGCAACTAATGAAAAACTGTTTTTT | CASSFGRFATNEKLFF
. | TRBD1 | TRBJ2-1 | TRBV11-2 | TGTGCCAGCAGCTTCCGGGGACCGGGACAGGGGAAGTTCTTC | CASSFRGPGQGKFF
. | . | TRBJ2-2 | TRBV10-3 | TGTGCCATCAGTGAGGTCGTGTTAAGTTCATACACCGGGGAGCTGTTTTTT | CAISEVVLSSYTGELFF
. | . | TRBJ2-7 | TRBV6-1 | TGTGCCAGCAGTGAAGTCGGGCAGACCGGCTACGAGCAGTACTTC | CASSEVGQTGYEQYF